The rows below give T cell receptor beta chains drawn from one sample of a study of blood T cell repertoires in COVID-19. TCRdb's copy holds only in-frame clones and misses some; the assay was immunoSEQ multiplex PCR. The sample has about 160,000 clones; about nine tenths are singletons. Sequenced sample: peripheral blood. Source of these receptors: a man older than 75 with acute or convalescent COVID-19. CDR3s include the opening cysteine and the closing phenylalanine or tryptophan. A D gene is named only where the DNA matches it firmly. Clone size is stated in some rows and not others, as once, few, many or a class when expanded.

TGTGCCAGTAGTAGGCCGGGACAGGGTTGGTTCAATCAGCCCCAGCATTTT | CASSRPGQGWFNQPQHF | TRBV19 | NA | TRBJ1-5 | TRBD1
TGCGCCAGCAGCTTGCCCTCTAGCACAGATACGCAGTATTTT | CASSLPSSTDTQYF | TRBV5-1 | NA | TRBJ2-3 | NA
TGTGCCAGCAGCCAAGAGCGCCTAGCGGGGACTAGCACAGATACGCAGTATTTT | CASSQERLAGTSTDTQYF | TRBV3-1/TRBV3-2 | once | TRBJ2-3 | TRBD2
TGTGCCAGCAGCCCTAGGACTGGGAGGCCTAACTATGGCTACACCTTC | CASSPRTGRPNYGYTF | TRBV7-6 | NA | TRBJ1-2 | NA
TGCGCCAGCAGCCATAGCGGGAGTAGGTACGAGCAGTACTTC | CASSHSGSRYEQYF | TRBV5-1 | once | TRBJ2-7 | TRBD2
TGTGCCAGCAGTGAGGGGGGATACACCGGGGAGCTGTTTTTT | CASSEGGYTGELFF | TRBV2 | NA | TRBJ2-2 | NA
TGTGCCAGCAGCTTGTACGGTAGCTCTGGAAACACCATATATTTT | CASSLYGSSGNTIYF | TRBV5-6 | NA | TRBJ1-3 | NA
TGTGCCAGCAGCCTAAGGACAGGGGGTGACACCGGGGAGCTGTTTTTT | CASSLRTGGDTGELFF | TRBV4-2 | NA | TRBJ2-2 | TRBD1
TGTGCCAGCAGTTTGGAGGGGGCGAGCAATCAGCCCCAGCATTTT | CASSLEGASNQPQHF | TRBV27 | NA | TRBJ1-5 | TRBD1
TGTGCCAGCAGCTTAAGGGCTCGGCGGGAGAGGGGACAAGAGACCCAGTACTTC | CASSLRARRERGQETQYF | TRBV7-9 | NA | TRBJ2-5 | TRBD2
TGCGCCAGCAGTCAATCGCAAGCGGGGTACACCTTC | CASSQSQAGYTF | TRBV23-1 | NA | TRBJ1-2 | NA
TGTGCCAGCAGCCAACGGACAGGGGGCACAGATACGCAGTATTTT | CASSQRTGGTDTQYF | TRBV3-1/TRBV3-2 | NA | TRBJ2-3 | TRBD1
TGTGCCAGCAGGGAGCCCCCAGGGAGGACGTACTTC | CASREPPGRTYF | TRBV6-5 | NA | TRBJ2-7 | NA
TGTGCCAGCAGCGCCGGACGGGACGGGGAGCTGTTTTTT | CASSAGRDGELFF | TRBV5-4 | NA | TRBJ2-2 | NA
TGTGCCACGGGATTAACAGGGGTCGGAAGCGGGGAGCTGTTTTTT | CATGLTGVGSGELFF | TRBV24-1 | NA | TRBJ2-2 | TRBD1
TGTGCCTGGAGTGTGCGGGGAGGGTCTGGAAACACCATATATTTT | CAWSVRGGSGNTIYF | TRBV30 | NA | TRBJ1-3 | NA
TGTGCCAGCTCATTACGGACAGGGAAAGAGACCCAGTACTTC | CASSLRTGKETQYF | TRBV18 | NA | TRBJ2-5 | TRBD1
TGTGCCAGTAGTATCCAACACCCTTCGACAGGGACTTACGAGCAGTACTTC | CASSIQHPSTGTYEQYF | TRBV19 | NA | TRBJ2-7 | NA
TGTGCCACCAGTGACCTGGGACTAGCGGGAGCCACAGATACGCAGTATTTT | CATSDLGLAGATDTQYF | TRBV24-1 | once | TRBJ2-3 | TRBD2
TGTGCCAGTAGTTACGAGGGGGCCAGTGGCAATCAGCCCCAGCATTTT | CASSYEGASGNQPQHF | TRBV19 | NA | TRBJ1-5 | TRBD1
TGCGCCAGCAGCTTGAACGTAGCTTCCTACAATGAGCAGTTCTTC | CASSLNVASYNEQFF | TRBV5-1 | NA | TRBJ2-1 | NA
TGTGCCAGCAGTTCTAGCGGGAGGGGATACAATGAGCAGTTCTTC | CASSSSGRGYNEQFF | TRBV7-3 | NA | TRBJ2-1 | TRBD2
TGTGCCAGCAGCCCAGGGACAGGGTCGAATTCACCCCTCCACTTT | CASSPGTGSNSPLHF | TRBV9 | NA | TRBJ1-6 | TRBD1
TGTGCCAGCAGCTTAGCGTCAACCTACGAGCAGTACTTC | CASSLASTYEQYF | TRBV7-2 | NA | TRBJ2-7 | NA
TGTGCCAGCAGCGCCCGCGGACACAAACCCTCTGTGACTAATGAAAAACTGTTTTTT | CASSARGHKPSVTNEKLFF | TRBV9 | NA | TRBJ1-4 | NA
TGTGCCAGCAGCTTCACAGGCGGTCGGAATACTGAAGCTTTCTTT | CASSFTGGRNTEAFF | TRBV5-6 | NA | TRBJ1-1 | NA
TGCGCCAGCAGCTTGGCGGGCGGGGGGGCCGACGTTTACCAAAAGACCCAGTACTTC | CASSLAGGGADVYQKTQYF | TRBV5-1 | NA | TRBJ2-5 | TRBD2
TGCGCCAGCAGCTTGGTGGTCGGGGGAGGAACTGAAGCTTTCTTT | CASSLVVGGGTEAFF | TRBV5-1 | NA | TRBJ1-1 | NA